This T cell receptor beta chain was identified in a study of CD8 T cells in ankylosing spondylitis (dated by TCRdb to the late 2010s). About the study as a whole: To find TCR variants linked to disease, the study profiled T cell receptor beta repertoires in ankylosing spondylitis patients and healthy donors. Samples of peripheral blood were taken, and for ankylosing spondylitis patients, synovial fluid was collected as well. The full study cohort was made up of about two dozen ankylosing spondylitis patients and some 100 healthy donors. The full study reports these points: Some of the motif variants had been reported before in the synovial fluid and blood of reactive arthritis patients, a finding that suggests common disease-initiation mechanisms. Blood from ankylosing spondylitis patients appeared to be characterized by a TCR beta motif composed of under ten highly homologous amino acid variants. In peripheral blood, the disease-linked clones were found at relatively low frequencies and had a CD8+ phenotype. According to the report, matched synovial fluid samples from ankylosing spondylitis patients were significantly enriched for the disease-linked clones.

Notes on this clonotype: The target of this receptor is not known. No base quality information exists; no much larger clone differs at one position.

The CDR3 runs 14 residues from the cysteine to the phenylalanine. Here the CDR3 DNA is all that survives: 42 bases in frame from base 1. CDR1 and CDR2 (LGHNA, YSLEER) derive from the germline V gene. V is clipped by 1 base and J by 4 bases, and the sequence between their germline boundaries is 8 bases long. Sequenced on an Illumina HiSeq 2500. Quantitative 5'-RACE with molecular barcodes was used to prepare TCR beta libraries. The original methods were these. A new computational method based on a probabilistic model of VDJ rearrangement was used to identify disease-linked TCR variants. TCRdb cleaned the public reads at Q25 with fastp, built clones with MiXCR and kept in-frame beta chains. Each CDR3 protein appears once, grouped with its most common genes and DNA. The V and J calls follow TCRdb's processing rather than the paper's. In this sample the table shows 200,000 to 250,000 distinct CDR3 sequences, 6% to 8.5% of which occur a single time. 13% to 15% of the sample goes to the ten largest clones.

The sequence was collected from a male donor with ankylosing spondylitis. Sample: blood, either unsorted or a sorted T cell fraction (not recorded which). The sequence links TRBV4-3 to TRBJ2-1; too little of a D gene remains to name it. At the DNA level, the sequence is TGCGCCAGCAGCCAAGTTTTTGCTTACAATGAGCAGTTCTTC. This yields the protein CASSQVFAYNEQFF.